This TCR beta chain stems from a study of Graves' ophthalmopathy and Graves' hyperthyroidism. Broader study findings: Sensitivity reached approximately 89% and specificity about 81% for a 13-signature model separating ophthalmopathy from stable hyperthyroidism. Sensitivity reached roughly 70% and specificity about 78% when the model predicted ophthalmopathy progression. Appearing in blood as well were most expanded thyroid clonotypes above 0.001 frequency.

On this clonotype itself: What it binds is unknown. This may arise from a read error, as a much more abundant clone is one base away.

Scientists amplified the TCR beta CDR3 regions from RNA transcripts. First-round RT-PCR with HTBI primers preceded a second-round multiplex PCR. TCRdb redid the calling of the multiplex PCR reads with MiXCR, one entry per CDR3 protein. The table records a few hundred thousand distinct CDR3 sequences, about two fifths of them present only once. CDR1 LNHDA and CDR2 SQIVND come from the germline V gene (reference sequence). The CDR3 is 15 amino acids. The chain links TRBV19 to TRBJ1-1; D possibly corresponds to TRBD1 (5 bases). Sample: peripheral blood or thyroid tissue (not recorded which). The sequence was collected from an adult man with Graves' hyperthyroidism. Here the CDR3 reads CASSIMGGAATETFF. The CDR3 nucleotides read TGTGCCAGTAGTATTATGGGAGGGGCGGCCACTGAAACTTTCTTT. Variable domain in full (rest from reference TRBV19 and TRBJ1-1): DGGITQSPKYLFRKEGQNVTLSCEQNLNHDAMYWYRQDPGQGLRLIYYSQIVNDFQKGDIAEGYSVSREKKESFPLTVTSAQKNPTAFYLCASSIMGGAATETFFGQGTRLTVV.